This TCR beta chain was captured in a study of cytomegalovirus exposure and HLA in healthy donors. Germline assignment: CDR1 MDHEN and CDR2 SYDVKM. This CDR3 has 13 residues. The junction had 5 bases not matched to a gene; V was cut back by 10 bases and J by 2 bases. Amplification used 60 Vbeta primers and 13 Jbeta primers. The assay was immunoSEQ multiplex PCR, and TCRdb's table has in-frame clones only and misses some. The sample includes roughly 120,000 clones, about 86% of them seen just once. The genes are TRBV28 and TRBJ1-2, with TRBD1 matching 9 bases. Material: PBMCs. This TCR derives from a woman aged 30 to 39 in good health and CMV-seronegative. CDR3 nucleotides: TGTGCCACCGAGACAGGGGGGAACTATGGCTACACCTTC. Translation: CATETGGNYGYTF.